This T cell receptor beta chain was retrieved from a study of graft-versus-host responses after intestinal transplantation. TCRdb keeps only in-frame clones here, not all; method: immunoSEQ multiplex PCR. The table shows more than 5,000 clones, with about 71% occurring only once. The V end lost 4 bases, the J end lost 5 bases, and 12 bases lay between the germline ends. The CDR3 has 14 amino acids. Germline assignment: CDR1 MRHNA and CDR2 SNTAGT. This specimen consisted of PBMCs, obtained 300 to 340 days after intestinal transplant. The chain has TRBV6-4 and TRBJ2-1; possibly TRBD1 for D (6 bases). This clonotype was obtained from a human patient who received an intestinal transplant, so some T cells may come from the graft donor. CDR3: CASSVGGENNEQFF. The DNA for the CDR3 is TGTGCCAGCAGTGTAGGGGGTGAAAACAATGAGCAGTTCTTC.